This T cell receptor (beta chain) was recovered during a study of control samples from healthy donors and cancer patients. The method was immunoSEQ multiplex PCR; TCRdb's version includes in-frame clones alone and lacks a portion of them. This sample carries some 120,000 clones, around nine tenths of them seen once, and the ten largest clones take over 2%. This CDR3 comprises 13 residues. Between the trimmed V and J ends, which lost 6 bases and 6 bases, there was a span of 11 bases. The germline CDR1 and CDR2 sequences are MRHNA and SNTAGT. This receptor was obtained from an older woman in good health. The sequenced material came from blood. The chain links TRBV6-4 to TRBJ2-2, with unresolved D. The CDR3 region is CASSGVFSGELFF. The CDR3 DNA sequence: TGTGCCAGCAGCGGCGTATTTTCCGGGGAGCTGTTTTTT.